These 13 T cell receptor beta chains came from one sample sequenced in a study of glioma-infiltrating T cells after dendritic cell vaccination. The time point is: after dendritic cell vaccination, including at tumor progression/relapse. Using immunoSEQ multiplex PCR, the repertoire was profiled, and TCRdb retains in-frame clones only, with some absent. The sample lists over 80,000 clones; around four fifths were seen once. The starting material was blood, obtained after dendritic cell vaccination. Receptors originate from a human donor with glioblastoma.

The V call is TRBV25-1, the J call TRBJ2-1; 10 positions agree with TRBD2. The CDR3 length is 16 residues. Germline V lookup: CDR1 MGHDK, CDR2 SYGVNS. Trimming cost V 4 bases and J 8 bases; bases outside gene matches: 11. The CDR3 coding sequence is TGTGCCAGCAGTGTGGGGTTCGGTAGCGGGAGGCATGAGCAGTTCTTC. It specifies CASSVGFGSGRHEQFF.

The chain carries TRBV29-1 and TRBJ2-1; TRBD2 matches 11 bases. The CDR3 covers 12 residues. CDR1 is SQVTM, CDR2 ANQGSEA, per germline. V lost 6 bases and J lost 16; bases outside the gene matches: 11. DNA of the CDR3: TGCAGCGTGGGTAGTAGCGGGAGGGAATGTTTCTTC. It codes for CSVGSSGRECFF.

The V gene is TRBV20-1, the J gene TRBJ1-2; D gene uncertain. The CDR3 spans 11 residues. Germline loops: CDR1 DFQATT, CDR2 SNEGSKA (reference sequence). V gave up 4 bases and J gave up 5 bases, with 8 bases separating them. The CDR3 spells CSANGGYGYTF. CDR3 sequence (DNA): TGCAGTGCTAATGGAGGGTATGGCTACACCTTC.

This clone was counted between two and nine times. This chain connects TRBV28 to TRBJ1-1; 7 bases match TRBD1. Germline V CDR1 and CDR2: MDHEN, SYDVKM. V trimming: 7 bases; J trimming: 7 bases; junction bases outside the gene matches: 9. The CDR3 loop spans 13 amino acids. The CDR3 loop is CASTPQGYGEAFF. DNA for the CDR3: TGTGCCAGCACTCCACAGGGGTACGGTGAAGCTTTCTTT.

This sequence joins TRBV6-5 and TRBJ2-5; 8 bases match TRBD1. Germline CDR1 reads MNHEY; CDR2 reads SVGAGI. This CDR3 has 15 residues. With 8 bases clipped from V and 4 bases from J, the junction kept 12 bases outside the gene matches. The CDR3 coding sequence is TGTGCCAGCGGCCTTCACAGGGGGTCGGGAGAGACCCAGTACTTC. Protein sequence: CASGLHRGSGETQYF.

The chain joins TRBV7-7 to TRBJ2-6, with 8 bases aligning to TRBD1. V gave up 5 bases and J gave up 3 bases; unmatched junction bases: 3. CDR1 is SSHAT and CDR2 is FNYEAQ in the germline V gene (reference sequence). The CDR3 totals 15 residues. Written as DNA, the CDR3 is TGTGCCAGCAGCCCGGACAGGGTTGGGGCCAACGTCCTGACTTTC. Encoded protein: CASSPDRVGANVLTF. The variable domain in full, with the rest retrieved from reference TRBV7-7 and TRBJ2-6, is GAGVSQSPRYKVTKRGQDVTLRCDPISSHATLYWYQQALGQGPEFLTYFNYEAQPDKSGLPSDRFSAERPEGSISTLTIQRTEQRDSAMYRCASSPDRVGANVLTFGAGSRLTVL.

This rearrangement joins TRBV19 to TRBJ1-5; D uncertain. This CDR3 region has 14 residues. Germline V gives CDR1 LNHDA, CDR2 SQIVND (reference sequence). Between the trimmed V and J ends, which lost 5 bases and 6 bases, there was a span of 14 bases. The CDR3 loop is CASSLRQLTQPQHF. The CDR3 DNA follows: TGTGCCAGTAGTCTCAGACAATTAACTCAGCCCCAGCATTTT.

The chain is built from TRBV7-9 and TRBJ1-6; tentative D call: TRBD1 (5 bases). There are 13 residues in the CDR3. Germline V gene sequence: CDR1 SEHNR, CDR2 FQNEAQ (reference sequence). Trimming took 6 bases from V and 6 from J, leaving 9 bases between them. The CDR3 region is CASRDTVNSPLHF. The CDR3 region has the DNA TGTGCCAGCAGGGACACAGTTAATTCACCCCTCCACTTT.

This chain joins TRBV5-6 and TRBJ2-5; 7 nucleotides agree with TRBD1. CDR3 length: 15 residues. The V and J ends lost 4 bases and 3 bases, in that order; junction bases with no gene match: 9. The germline CDR1 and CDR2 sequences are SGHDT and YYEEEE. The CDR3 bases are TGTGCCAGCAGCCCAACCGGGACAGCCAAAGAGACCCAGTACTTC. Amino acid sequence: CASSPTGTAKETQYF.

The rearrangement joins TRBV27 to TRBJ1-5; tentatively, D is TRBD1 (5 bases). The CDR3 length is 18 residues. Trimming left V 4 bases short and J 2 bases short, with 21 bases between. Germline V lookup: CDR1 MNHEY, CDR2 SMNVEV (reference sequence). Here the CDR3 DNA reads TGTGCCAGCAGTTCCTCAAGACAGACCGTTGGGCGCAATCAGCCCCAGCATTTT. Its protein product is CASSSSRQTVGRNQPQHF.

The chain's CDR3 is CSAQGGGYTF. The CDR3 DNA reads as TGCAGTGCCCAGGGGGGTGGCTACACCTTC. The chain recombines TRBV20-1 with TRBJ1-2, with 7 bases identical to TRBD1. Germline V gene sequence: CDR1 DFQATT, CDR2 SNEGSKA (reference sequence). The CDR3 length is 10 residues. V lost 6 bases, J lost 7 bases, and 2 bases stayed unmatched.

This chain joins TRBV25-1 and TRBJ2-7; D is ambiguous. The CDR3 contains 12 residues. Germline loops: CDR1 MGHDK, CDR2 SYGVNS. The V and J ends lost 3 bases and 3 bases respectively, with 6 bases between them. In nucleotides, the CDR3 is TGTGCCAGCAGTGATGGAAACTACGAGCAGTACGTC. Its protein product is CASSDGNYEQYV.

The chain is built from TRBV7-8 and TRBJ1-4, with D tentatively TRBD1 (6 bases). CDR3 length: 18 residues. The V end was cut by 2 bases, the J end by 3 bases, with 19 bases between. The V gene's germline CDR1 is SGHVS and CDR2 FQNEAQ. As DNA, the CDR3 is TGTGCCAGCAGCTTAAACCAGGGGAGCCTTAAACCTAATGAAAAACTGTTTTTT. This gives the protein CASSLNQGSLKPNEKLFF.